This T cell receptor (beta chain) came from a study of cytomegalovirus exposure and HLA in healthy donors (dated 2017 in TCRdb). Study-wide context: In an earlier analysis of several hundred of the donors, around 300 Gb of sequence data and 90 million to 120 million unique TCR beta sequences from roughly 180 million T cells were reported. All discovery cohort repertoires had been generated on a single sequencing platform. A later analysis re-analyzed previously published TCR beta repertoires from roughly 600 donors and added high-resolution HLA genotyping to study TCR occurrence patterns. A later genetic analysis took genome-wide SNP genotypes for about three fifths of the 666 donors and used that subset as a discovery cohort. In addition to the first cohort of 666 subjects, a separate validation cohort of approximately 120 different subjects was used. HLA typing included class I and class II loci at four-digit resolution. The study profiled the T cell repertoires of about 720 subjects by immunosequencing and related them to cytomegalovirus serostatus. Donor age, sex, ethnicity and CMV serostatus were collected together with the repertoire data. An early release that covered 500 to 800 HLA-typed donors contained 250 to 350 gigabases of sequencing data and some 87 million unique TCR sequences. Typing coverage varied by locus: about 620-630 donors for A, B, C, DRB1 and DQB1; approximately 500 for DQA1; approximately 570 for DPA1; 450 to 480 for DPB1. To predict cytomegalovirus infection status, the study combined high-throughput TCR immunosequencing, statistical association of individual TCRs with disease status, and machine learning. To decide whether each TCR beta V gene segment behaved as functional or pseudogenic, an earlier analysis of some 600 of the donors relied on high-throughput TCR beta sequencing. The aim of the study was to test whether cataloging public T cell receptors could identify signatures of past pathogen exposure. Of the 300 to 500 genotyped donors, more than 75% were placed in the genetic ancestry cluster associated with self-reported Caucasian donors. Among several hundred genotyped donors of the cohort, an average of around 220,000 unique TCR beta nucleotide sequences was sequenced per donor, of which roughly 18% were non-productive. Roughly five DR-DQ haplotypes were handled as single units for association and clustering because linkage in the cohort was strong. Rather than drawing on any new phenotypic data, the later analysis identified candidate immune exposures from TCR beta sequences and the way those sequences occurred across donors. Points the paper makes about the study in general: In a later analysis, most CMV-associated TCR beta chains were found to appear HLA-restricted, with HLA associations seemingly driven largely by CMV exposure. Several of the top co-occurrence clusters appeared to be linked to parvovirus B19, influenza, CMV and Epstein-Barr virus, according to a later analysis. In a later analysis, the rate of TCR association differed among HLA loci, with DRB1 alleles having the most associated TCRs and HLA-C alleles having the fewest. A group of highly shared sequence variants was considered likely to be a technical artifact of the sequencing pipeline. In vitro tests confirmed that a few of the cytomegalovirus-associated TCR beta chains recognize cytomegalovirus antigens. CMV serostatus was the only immune exposure information available for the cohort. Presence/absence analyses assumed roughly uniform sequencing depth across donors, an assumption that may not hold. Cytomegalovirus status was reported to be diagnosed by the classifier with high specificity and sensitivity in both the original and validation cohorts. Broadly in line with IMGT annotations, most TCR beta V segments showed up in productive rearrangements about 87% or about 30% of the time in an earlier analysis of under 700 of the donors. A further reported finding was that TCR beta sequences accurately predicted the HLA-A and HLA-B alleles for most subjects in the first cohort. In a later analysis, HLA-associated TCR beta chains showed more clonal expansion and lower generation probabilities than non-associated chains that were equally common. Assigning TCR associations to individual alleles was difficult when HLA alleles, especially DR and DQ, strongly co-occurred. In a later genetic analysis, fewer N-insertions in productive TCRs were reported among donors in an Asian-associated ancestry cluster than the 666-donor mean. Because some donors lacked HLA typing at each locus, the association tests relied only on the typed subset. The cohort was sequenced for TCR beta chains only, and without alpha or paired-chain data the features that could be detected were limited. The 87-base-pair reads could not distinguish some IMGT-functional V segments, including TRBV6-2 and TRBV6-3, so those segments were excluded. In a later analysis, about 17,000 TCR beta sequences were associated with specific HLA alleles at a false discovery rate of 0.05. Linkage disequilibrium might explain the correlated functional status among segregating V segments, but an unknown experimental factor could not be ruled out. Most TCR sequences were seen in very few donors, while some public TCRs were found in many individuals. Over 15 rarely observed V segments, including chromosome 9 orphons, were excluded from the earlier analysis of about 610 of the donors because counts were too low. According to the authors, the approach could potentially be generalized to other disease states and immunological phenotypes. A later genetic analysis associated a missense DCLRE1C variant with V-gene and J-gene trimming of TCR beta chains, and an independent cohort replicated the association. The study listed approximately 150 TCR beta chains as associated with cytomegalovirus.

The library was made by the immunoSEQ multiplex PCR assay. For the multiplex PCR, a mixture combining 60 forward primers for TCR Vbeta segments and 13 reverse primers for TCR Jbeta segments was used. The CDR3 region of rearranged TCR beta genes was amplified from genomic DNA by a multiplex PCR assay. The Illumina HiSeq System was used to sequence the amplified TCR beta libraries as 87-base-pair reads. As for how the authors treated the data: A later analysis counted approximately 76 million unique TCR beta chains across the 550 to 750 repertoires, and roughly 9.9 million of these chains were shared by at least two donors. A nearest-neighbor algorithm error-corrected the raw reads and collapsed the reads into unique sequences, merging closely related sequences to remove PCR and sequencing errors. V, D and J gene segments were assigned by aligning CDR3 sequences to IMGT reference sequences. For a sequence to be retained, at least a six-nucleotide match to both a V gene segment and a J gene segment was required. A rearrangement counted as productive if the CDR3 had no stop codons and remained in frame with V and J, and every other rearrangement counted as non-productive. CDR3 was defined by IMGT convention, running from the second conserved V-encoded cysteine to the conserved J-encoded phenylalanine. The earlier analysis of about 640 of the donors excluded any sequence lacking an unambiguous match to a single V gene segment. In an earlier analysis of a few hundred of the donors, V segments were called functional above 56.7% productive rearrangements and were called segregating when the between-donor standard deviation exceeded 5%. To diagnose cytomegalovirus status from the catalog of TCR beta chain sequences, a statistical classification framework was built. In a later analysis, TCR nucleotide sequences were compared against IMGT/GENE-DB human TR gene sequences so that V and J genes could be assigned. In a later analysis, CDR3 sequences and most-parsimonious VDJ recombination scenarios were assigned using the TCRdist pipeline. In a later analysis, every TCR beta chain was defined by the combination of its CDR3 amino acid sequence and its V-gene family, and reads without a unique V-gene family were dropped. A later analysis removed several hundred highly shared, low-generation-probability nucleotide sequences to deal with suspected cross-contamination and a sequencing artifact. In a later analysis, a clonal expansion index was calculated for each public chain from normalized within-repertoire ranks of inferred template counts. In a later analysis, generation probabilities were computed using a VDJ recombination model fitted to out-of-frame rearrangements, and the results were checked against IGoR. Hypergeometric tests were used in a later analysis to score TCR-TCR, TCR-HLA and TCR-CMV co-occurrence, with a repertoire-size bias correction applied to the TCR pairs. To estimate false discovery rates, a later analysis permuted the HLA or CMV assignments 20 times. In a later analysis, co-occurring TCRs were grouped using DBSCAN, and TCRdist sequence similarity was added for clustering within HLA-allele-positive subsets. Repertoires with fewer than 30,000 or more than 120,000 public chains were left out of co-occurrence clustering, as were five repertoires with anomalous nucleotide sharing. The source is immuneACCESS, and TCRdb retained only in-frame sequences with V and J called. Part of the clones is not carried over; for the studies checked, unresolved V genes explain less than half of this, and the remainder is unexplained. V, J and clone size reflect that table, while D and trimming were determined from the DNA. The sample data list about 200,000 clones, and roughly three quarters of these were observed just once. Jointly, the top ten make up 1.5% to 2% of the sample.

To note about this clone: Its antigen is still unknown. Nothing much larger sits one base from this clone, and base qualities are not available.

The cohort comprised fewer than 700 healthy bone marrow donors. Cohort members were all nominally healthy when sampled, although unrecorded immune exposures were likely present. The donor tested CMV seronegative, placing the donor among the 352 seronegative members of the cohort. Each donor provided a peripheral blood sample, and peripheral blood mononuclear cells were used for TCR beta sequencing. The Qiagen DNeasy Blood Extraction Kit was used to extract genomic DNA from the blood cell samples. CDR1 SGHTS and CDR2 YDEGEE are derived from the germline V gene. V drops 3 bases and J drops 4 bases, leaving 16 bases in between. The CDR3, from cysteine to phenylalanine, totals 15 residues. Only the CDR3 DNA is retained, 45 bases long and in frame from the first base.

Sequences were obtained from PBMCs. The V and J genes are TRBV5-8 and TRBJ1-1; the D gene is perhaps TRBD1, from 6 matching bases. This receptor was obtained from a woman in her forties or fifties in good health and CMV-seronegative. This receptor carries the CDR3 CASSYLRGGRTEAFF. The sequence in DNA is TGTGCCAGCAGCTATCTAAGGGGGGGCCGCACTGAAGCTTTCTTT.